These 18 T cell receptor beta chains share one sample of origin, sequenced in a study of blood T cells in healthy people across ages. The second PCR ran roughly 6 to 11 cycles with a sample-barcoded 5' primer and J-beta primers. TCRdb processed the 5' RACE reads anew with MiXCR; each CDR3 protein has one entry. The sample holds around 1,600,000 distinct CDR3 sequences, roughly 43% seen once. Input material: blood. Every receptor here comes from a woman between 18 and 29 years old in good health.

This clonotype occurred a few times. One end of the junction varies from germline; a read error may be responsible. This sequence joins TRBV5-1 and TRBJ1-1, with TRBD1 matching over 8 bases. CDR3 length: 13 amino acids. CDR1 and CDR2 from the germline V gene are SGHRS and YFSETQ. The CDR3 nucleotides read TGCGCCAGCAGGGAACAGGGGGGCACTGAAGCTTTTTTT. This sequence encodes CASREQGGTEAFF.

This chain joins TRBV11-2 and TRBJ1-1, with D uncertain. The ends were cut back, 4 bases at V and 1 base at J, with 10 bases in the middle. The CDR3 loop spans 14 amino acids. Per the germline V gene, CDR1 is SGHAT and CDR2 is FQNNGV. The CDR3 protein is CASSYHKPNTEAFF. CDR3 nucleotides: TGTGCCAGCAGCTACCACAAGCCGAACACTGAAGCTTTCTTT.

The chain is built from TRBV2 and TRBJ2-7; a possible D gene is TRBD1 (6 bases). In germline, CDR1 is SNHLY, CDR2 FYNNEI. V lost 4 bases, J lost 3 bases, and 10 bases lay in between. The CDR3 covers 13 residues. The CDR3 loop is CASSGDTYYEQYF. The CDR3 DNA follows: TGTGCCAGCAGTGGGGACACCTACTACGAGCAGTACTTC.

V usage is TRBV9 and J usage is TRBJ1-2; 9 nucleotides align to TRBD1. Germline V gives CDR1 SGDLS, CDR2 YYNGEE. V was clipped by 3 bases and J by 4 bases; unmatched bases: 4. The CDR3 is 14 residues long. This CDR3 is CASSGWGQGYGYTF. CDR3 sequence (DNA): TGTGCCAGCAGCGGTTGGGGACAGGGCTATGGCTACACCTTC.

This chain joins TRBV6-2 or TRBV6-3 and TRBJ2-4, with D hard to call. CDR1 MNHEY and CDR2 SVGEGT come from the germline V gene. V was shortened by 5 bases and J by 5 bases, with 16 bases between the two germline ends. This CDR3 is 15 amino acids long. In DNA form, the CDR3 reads TGTGCCAGCAGTCACTTCAGAGACGGAGAAAACATTCAGTACTTC. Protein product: CASSHFRDGENIQYF.

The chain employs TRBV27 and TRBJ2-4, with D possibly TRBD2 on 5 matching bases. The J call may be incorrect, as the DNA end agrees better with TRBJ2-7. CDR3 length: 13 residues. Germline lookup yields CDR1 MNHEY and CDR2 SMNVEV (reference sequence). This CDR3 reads CASSWVMRDEQYF. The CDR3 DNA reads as TGTGCCAGCAGTTGGGTTATGCGGGACGAGCAGTACTTC.

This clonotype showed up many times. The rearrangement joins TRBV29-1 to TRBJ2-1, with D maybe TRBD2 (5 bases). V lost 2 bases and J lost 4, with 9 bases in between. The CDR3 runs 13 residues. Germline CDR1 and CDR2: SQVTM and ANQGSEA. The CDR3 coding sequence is TGCAGCGTTGAATTAGCGACATACAATGAGCAGTTCTTC. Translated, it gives CSVELATYNEQFF.

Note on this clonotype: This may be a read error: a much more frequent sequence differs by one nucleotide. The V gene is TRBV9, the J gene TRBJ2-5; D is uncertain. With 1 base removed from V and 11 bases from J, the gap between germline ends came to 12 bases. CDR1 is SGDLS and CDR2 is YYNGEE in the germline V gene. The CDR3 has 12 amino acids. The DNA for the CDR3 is TGTGCCAGCAGCGTATCCAGGAATGAGCAGTACTTC. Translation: CASSVSRNEQYF.

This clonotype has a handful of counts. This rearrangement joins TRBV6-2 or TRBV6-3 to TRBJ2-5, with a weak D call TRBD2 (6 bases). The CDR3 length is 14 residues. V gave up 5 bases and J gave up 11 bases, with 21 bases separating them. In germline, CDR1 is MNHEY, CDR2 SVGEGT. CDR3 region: CASSPPLAPNEQYF. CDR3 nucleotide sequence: TGTGCCAGCAGTCCCCCACTAGCCCCTAATGAGCAGTACTTC.

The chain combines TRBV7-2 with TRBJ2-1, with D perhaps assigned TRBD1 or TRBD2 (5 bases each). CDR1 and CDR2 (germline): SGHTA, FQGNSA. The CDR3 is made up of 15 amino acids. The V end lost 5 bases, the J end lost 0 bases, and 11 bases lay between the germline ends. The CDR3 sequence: CASSLRDPSYNEQFF. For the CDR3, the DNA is TGTGCCAGCAGCCTCCGGGACCCCTCCTACAATGAGCAGTTCTTC.

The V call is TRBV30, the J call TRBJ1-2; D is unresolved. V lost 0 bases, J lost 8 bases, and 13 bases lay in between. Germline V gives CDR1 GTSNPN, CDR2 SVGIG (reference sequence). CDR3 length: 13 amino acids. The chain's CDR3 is CAWSVSQLNGYTF. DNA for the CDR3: TGTGCCTGGAGTGTAAGCCAGTTGAACGGCTACACCTTC. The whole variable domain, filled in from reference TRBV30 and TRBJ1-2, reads SQTIHQWPATLVQPVGSPLSLECTVEGTSNPNLYWYRQAAGRGLQLLFYSVGIGQISSEVPQNLSASRPQDRQFILSSKKLLLSDSGFYLCAWSVSQLNGYTFGSGTRLTVV.

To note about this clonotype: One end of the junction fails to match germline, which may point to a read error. For the CDR3, the DNA is TGTGCCAGCAGCTCGCGGGACAGCTACGATGAGCAGTTCTTC. This sequence encodes CASSSRDSYDEQFF. The chain couples TRBV7-2 to TRBJ2-1, with D possibly matching TRBD1 (7 bases). The CDR3 covers 14 residues. The V gene's germline CDR1 is SGHTA and CDR2 FQGNSA. The entire variable domain, with the rest obtained from reference TRBV7-2 and TRBJ2-1, is as follows: GAGVSQSPSNKVTEKGKDVELRCDPISGHTALYWYRQSLGQGLEFLIYFQGNSAPDKSGLPSDRFSAERTGGSVSTLTIQRTQQEDSAVYLCASSSRDSYDEQFFGPGTRLTVL.

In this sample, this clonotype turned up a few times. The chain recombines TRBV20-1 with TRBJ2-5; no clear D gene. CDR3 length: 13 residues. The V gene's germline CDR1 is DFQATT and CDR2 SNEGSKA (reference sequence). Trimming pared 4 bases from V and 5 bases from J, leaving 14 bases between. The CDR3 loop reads CSATNSGRETQYF. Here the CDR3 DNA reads TGCAGTGCTACCAACAGTGGACGGGAGACCCAGTACTTC.

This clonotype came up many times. The CDR3 sequence is CASSRQYTDTQYF. The CDR3 nucleotides are TGTGCCAGCAGCCGACAGTACACAGATACGCAGTATTTT. This chain uses TRBV7-2 with TRBJ2-3, with a weak D call TRBD1 (5 bases). With 5 bases removed from V and 2 bases from J, the gap between germline ends came to 8 bases. Germline CDR1 reads SGHTA; CDR2 reads FQGNSA. The CDR3 extends over 13 amino acids. Full variable domain (remainder filled in from reference TRBV7-2 and TRBJ2-3): GAGVSQSPSNKVTEKGKDVELRCDPISGHTALYWYRQSLGQGLEFLIYFQGNSAPDKSGLPSDRFSAERTGGSVSTLTIQRTQQEDSAVYLCASSRQYTDTQYFGPGTRLTVL.

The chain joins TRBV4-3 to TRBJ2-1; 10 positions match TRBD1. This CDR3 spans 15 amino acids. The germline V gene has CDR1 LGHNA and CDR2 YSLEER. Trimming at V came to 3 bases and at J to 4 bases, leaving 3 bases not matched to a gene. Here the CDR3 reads CASSHGTGEYNEQFF. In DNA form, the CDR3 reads TGCGCCAGCAGCCACGGGACAGGGGAGTACAATGAGCAGTTCTTC.

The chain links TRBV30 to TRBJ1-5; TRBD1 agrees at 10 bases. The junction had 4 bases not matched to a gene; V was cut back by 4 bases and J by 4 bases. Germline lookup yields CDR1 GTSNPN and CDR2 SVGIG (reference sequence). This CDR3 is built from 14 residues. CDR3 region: CAWTPGQGNQPQHF. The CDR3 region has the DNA TGTGCCTGGACACCGGGACAGGGGAATCAGCCCCAGCATTTT.

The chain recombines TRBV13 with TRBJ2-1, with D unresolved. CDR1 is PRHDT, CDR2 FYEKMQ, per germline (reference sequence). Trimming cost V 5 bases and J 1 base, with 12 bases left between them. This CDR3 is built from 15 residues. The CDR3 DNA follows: TGTGCCAGCAGCACTCGGACGGATTCCTACAATGAGCAGTTCTTC. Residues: CASSTRTDSYNEQFF.

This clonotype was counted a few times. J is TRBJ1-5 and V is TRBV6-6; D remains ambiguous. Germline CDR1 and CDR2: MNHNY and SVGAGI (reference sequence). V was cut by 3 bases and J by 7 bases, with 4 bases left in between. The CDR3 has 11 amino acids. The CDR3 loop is CASSYTQPQHF. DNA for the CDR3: TGTGCCAGCAGTTATACGCAGCCCCAGCATTTT.